The clone carrying this TCR beta chain was detected only a few times. Its target is not known. Combining a sample-barcoded 5' primer with a J-beta primer mix, a second PCR ran for roughly 7 to 11 cycles. TCRdb fed the 5' RACE reads into MiXCR, producing one record per CDR3 protein. This sample has fewer than 1,000,000 distinct CDR3 sequences; 40% to 50% occur once, and the top ten carry roughly 19%. Aged roughly 6 to 90, donors were systemically healthy Caucasians from Russia. The entry originates in a study of blood T cells in healthy people across ages. Study-level findings and limits: Per million T cells, TCR beta diversity dropped about linearly as age rose. From one million sequenced T cells, diversity estimates were lower bounds.

This CDR3 is built from 15 residues. Germline values: CDR1 SEHNR, CDR2 FQNEAQ (reference sequence). J gave up 4 bases and V 4 bases, and 6 bases lay outside the gene matches. This TCR was sampled from a man aged 55-75 years in good health. The specimen was blood. The rearrangement links TRBV7-9 to TRBJ2-1, with 8 bases matching TRBD1. The CDR3 coding sequence is TGTGCCAGCAGCTCCGCGACAGGGGCTTACAATGAGCAGTTCTTC. This codes for CASSSATGAYNEQFF.